Shown below are 4 T cell receptor beta chains from a single sample sequenced in a study of identical twins. From the 5' RACE reads, TCRdb called clonotypes with MiXCR, one entry per CDR3 protein. The sample includes roughly 200,000 distinct CDR3 sequences, about 7.5% of them seen just once. This sample also belongs to another study, concerning yellow fever vaccine responses in identical twins.

Specimen: memory (CD45RO+) T cells sorted from blood. The receptors shown here come from a woman between 18 and 29 years old in good health.

This clonotype was observed many times. This chain connects TRBV29-1 to TRBJ1-6; 8 bases map to TRBD1. The junction had 3 bases not matched to a gene; V was cut back by 5 bases and J by 6 bases. CDR3 size: 13 residues. Germline CDR1 reads SQVTM; CDR2 reads ANQGSEA. CDR3 residues: CSVTDRVNSPLHF. The DNA for the CDR3 is TGCAGCGTTACGGACAGGGTTAATTCACCCCTCCACTTT.

J is TRBJ1-4 and V is TRBV9; D unresolved. The CDR3 length is 15 residues. V lost 4 bases to trimming and J lost 2 bases, with 12 bases between them. The germline V gene encodes CDR1 SGDLS and CDR2 YYNGEE. The CDR3 sequence: CASSKQETTNEKLFF. CDR3 coding DNA: TGTGCCAGCAGCAAACAAGAGACTACTAATGAAAAACTGTTTTTT. Full variable domain (remainder filled in from reference TRBV9 and TRBJ1-4): DSGVTQTPKHLITATGQRVTLRCSPRSGDLSVYWYQQSLDQGLQFLIQYYNGEERAKGNILERFSAQQFPDLHSELNLSSLELGDSALYFCASSKQETTNEKLFFGSGTQLSVL.

This chain connects TRBV28 to TRBJ1-4; 7 nucleotides line up with TRBD1. Germline trimming cut 6 bases from V and 5 bases from J; bases unmatched to any gene: 9. This CDR3 spans 15 amino acids. Germline CDR1 MDHEN, CDR2 SYDVKM. The CDR3 DNA reads TGTGCCAGCAGCCGAGACCAGGGGGAGAATGAAAAACTGTTTTTT. This gives the protein CASSRDQGENEKLFF.

V usage is TRBV7-9 and J usage is TRBJ2-5; no clear D. V was shortened by 8 bases and J by 2 bases, with 18 bases between the two germline ends. This CDR3 is 15 amino acids long. Germline V gene sequence: CDR1 SEHNR, CDR2 FQNEAQ (reference sequence). CDR3 nucleotides: TGTGCCAGCTCTTTATTTTTGGACGGACAAGAGACCCAGTACTTC. Translated, it gives CASSLFLDGQETQYF.